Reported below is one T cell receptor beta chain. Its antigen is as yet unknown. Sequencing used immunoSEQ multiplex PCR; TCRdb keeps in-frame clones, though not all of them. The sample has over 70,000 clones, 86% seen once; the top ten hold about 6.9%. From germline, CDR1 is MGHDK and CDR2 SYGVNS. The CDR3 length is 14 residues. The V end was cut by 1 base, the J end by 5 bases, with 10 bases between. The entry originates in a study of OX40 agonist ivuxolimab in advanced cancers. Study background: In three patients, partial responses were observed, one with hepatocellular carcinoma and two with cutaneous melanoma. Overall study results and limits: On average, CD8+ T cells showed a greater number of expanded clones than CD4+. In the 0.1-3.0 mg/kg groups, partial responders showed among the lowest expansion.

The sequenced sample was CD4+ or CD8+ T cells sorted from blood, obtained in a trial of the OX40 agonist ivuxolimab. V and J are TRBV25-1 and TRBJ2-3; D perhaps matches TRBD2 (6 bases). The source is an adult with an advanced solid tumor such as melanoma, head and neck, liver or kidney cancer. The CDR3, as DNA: TGTGCCAGCAGTGAATCCAGCGGGCTAGATACGCAGTATTTT. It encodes CASSESSGLDTQYF. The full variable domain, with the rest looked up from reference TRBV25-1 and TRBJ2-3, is EADIYQTPRYLVIGTGKKITLECSQTMGHDKMYWYQQDPGMELHLIHYSYGVNSTEKGDLSSESTVSRIRTEHFPLTLESARPSHTSQYLCASSESSGLDTQYFGPGTRLTVL.